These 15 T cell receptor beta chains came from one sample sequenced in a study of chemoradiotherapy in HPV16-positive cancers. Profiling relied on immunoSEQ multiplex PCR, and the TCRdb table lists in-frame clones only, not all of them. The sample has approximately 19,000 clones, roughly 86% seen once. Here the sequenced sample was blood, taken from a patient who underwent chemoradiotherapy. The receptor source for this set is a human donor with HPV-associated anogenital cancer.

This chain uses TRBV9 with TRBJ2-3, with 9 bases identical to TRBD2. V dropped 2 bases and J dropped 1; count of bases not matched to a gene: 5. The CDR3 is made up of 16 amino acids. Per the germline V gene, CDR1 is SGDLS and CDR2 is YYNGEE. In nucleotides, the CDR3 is TGTGCCAGCAGCGTTAGCGGGAGTCCCCGCACAGATACGCAGTATTTT. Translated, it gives CASSVSGSPRTDTQYF.

CDR3 coding DNA: TGTGCCAGCAGCTTGACTAGCGGGTCCAACTCCTACGAGCAGTACTTC. Protein sequence: CASSLTSGSNSYEQYF. The gene calls are TRBV5-5 and TRBJ2-7; 9 nucleotides line up with TRBD2. The CDR3 consists of 16 residues. V was pared by 1 base and J by 0 bases, with 5 bases of the junction left unmatched. The germline V gene has CDR1 SGHKS and CDR2 YYEKEE (reference sequence).

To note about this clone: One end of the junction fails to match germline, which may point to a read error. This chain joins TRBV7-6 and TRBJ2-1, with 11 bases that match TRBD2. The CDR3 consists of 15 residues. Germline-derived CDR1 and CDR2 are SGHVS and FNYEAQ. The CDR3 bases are TGTGCCAGCAGCCTAGCGGGAGGTTGGTCGGGTGAGCAGTTCTTC. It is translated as CASSLAGGWSGEQFF.

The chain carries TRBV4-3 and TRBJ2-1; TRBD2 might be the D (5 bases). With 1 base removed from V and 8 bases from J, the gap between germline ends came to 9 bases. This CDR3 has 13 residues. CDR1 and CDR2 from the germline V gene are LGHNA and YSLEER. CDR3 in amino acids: CASSQVFGDEQFF. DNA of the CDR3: TGCGCCAGCAGCCAAGTTTTCGGGGATGAGCAGTTCTTC.

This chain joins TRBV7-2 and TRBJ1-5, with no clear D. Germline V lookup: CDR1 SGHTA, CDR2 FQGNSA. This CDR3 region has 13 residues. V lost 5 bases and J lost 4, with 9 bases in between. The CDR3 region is CASSRQINQPQHF. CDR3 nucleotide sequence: TGTGCCAGCAGCCGACAAATTAATCAGCCCCAGCATTTT.

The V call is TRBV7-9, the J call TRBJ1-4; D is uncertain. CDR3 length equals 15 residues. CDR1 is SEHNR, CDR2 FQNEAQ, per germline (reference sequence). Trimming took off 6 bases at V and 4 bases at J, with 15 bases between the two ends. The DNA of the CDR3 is TGTGCCAGCAGTTCCGGGTTGGCTGATAATGAAAAACTGTTTTTT. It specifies CASSSGLADNEKLFF.

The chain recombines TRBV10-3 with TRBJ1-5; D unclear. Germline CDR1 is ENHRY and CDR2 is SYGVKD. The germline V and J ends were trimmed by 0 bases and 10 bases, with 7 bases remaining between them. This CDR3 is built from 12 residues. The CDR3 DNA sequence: TGTGCCATCAGTGAGTCGGGTAGTCCCCAGCATTTT. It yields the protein CAISESGSPQHF.

The CDR3 sequence is CASSLGDYGYTF. The CDR3 nucleotides are TGTGCCAGCAGTTTAGGGGACTATGGCTACACCTTC. This chain connects TRBV28 to TRBJ1-2, with D unresolved. This CDR3 spans 12 amino acids. With 2 bases removed from V and 3 bases from J, the gap between germline ends came to 4 bases. CDR1 and CDR2 from the germline V gene are MDHEN and SYDVKM.

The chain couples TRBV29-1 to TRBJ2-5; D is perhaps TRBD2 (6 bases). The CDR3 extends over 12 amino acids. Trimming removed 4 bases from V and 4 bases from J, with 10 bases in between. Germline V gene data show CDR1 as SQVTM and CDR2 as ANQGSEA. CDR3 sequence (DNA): TGCAGCGTTGGGGAGGAGGGAGAGACCCAGTACTTC. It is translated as CSVGEEGETQYF. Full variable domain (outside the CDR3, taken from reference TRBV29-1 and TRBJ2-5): SAVISQKPSRDICQRGTSLTIQCQVDSQVTMMFWYRQQPGQSLTLIATANQGSEATYESGFVIDKFPISRPNLTFSTLTVSNMSPEDSSIYLCSVGEEGETQYFGPGTRLLVL.

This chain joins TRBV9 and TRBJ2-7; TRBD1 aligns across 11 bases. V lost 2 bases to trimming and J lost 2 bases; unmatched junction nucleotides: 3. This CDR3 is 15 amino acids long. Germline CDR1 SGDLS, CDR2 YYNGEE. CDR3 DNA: TGTGCCAGCAGCGTCGGGACAGGGGGTCCCTACGAGCAGTACTTC. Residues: CASSVGTGGPYEQYF.

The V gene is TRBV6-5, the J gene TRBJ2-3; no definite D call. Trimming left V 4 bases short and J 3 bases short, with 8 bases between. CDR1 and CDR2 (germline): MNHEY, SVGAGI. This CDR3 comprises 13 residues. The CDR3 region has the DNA TGTGCCAGCAGTTCAAGAAGGACAGATACGCAGTATTTT. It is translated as CASSSRRTDTQYF.

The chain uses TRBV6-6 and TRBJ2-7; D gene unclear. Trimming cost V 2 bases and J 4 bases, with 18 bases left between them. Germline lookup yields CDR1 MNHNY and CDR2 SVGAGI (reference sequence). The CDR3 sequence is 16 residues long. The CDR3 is CASSYERGVYKYEQYF. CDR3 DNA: TGTGCCAGCAGTTACGAGAGAGGTGTGTACAAGTACGAGCAGTACTTC.

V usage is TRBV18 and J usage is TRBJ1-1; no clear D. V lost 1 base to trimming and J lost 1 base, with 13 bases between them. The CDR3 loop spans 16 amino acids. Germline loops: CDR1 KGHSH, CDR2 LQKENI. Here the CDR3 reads CASSPRKGRPNTEAFF. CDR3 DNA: TGTGCCAGCTCACCACGTAAGGGCAGACCGAACACTGAAGCTTTCTTT.

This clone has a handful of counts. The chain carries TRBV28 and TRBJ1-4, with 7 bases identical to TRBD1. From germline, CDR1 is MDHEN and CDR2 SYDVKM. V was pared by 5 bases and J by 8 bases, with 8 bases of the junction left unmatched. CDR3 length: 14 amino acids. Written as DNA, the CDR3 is TGTGCCAGCAGTGTTTCAGGGGGTTGGGAAAAACTGTTTTTT. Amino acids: CASSVSGGWEKLFF.

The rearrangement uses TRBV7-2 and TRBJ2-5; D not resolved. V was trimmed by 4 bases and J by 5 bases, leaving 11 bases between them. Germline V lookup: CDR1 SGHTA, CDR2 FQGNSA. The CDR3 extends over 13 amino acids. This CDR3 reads CASSWGSSETQYF. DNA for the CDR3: TGTGCCAGCAGCTGGGGAAGTTCGGAGACCCAGTACTTC.